A single sample is the source of the 22 T cell receptor beta chains below, sequenced in a study of T cells in Graves' hyperthyroidism and ophthalmopathy. From RNA transcripts, TCR beta CDR3 regions were amplified. Carried out on the TCR CDR3, a first-round RT-PCR used the HTBI primer set. TCRdb itself ran the multiplex PCR reads through MiXCR, one entry per CDR3 protein. The sample lists about half a million distinct CDR3 sequences; 15% to 20% were seen once. Material: blood. These receptors originate from a woman in her thirties with Graves' ophthalmopathy.

This clonotype was seen only a few times. V usage is TRBV9 and J usage is TRBJ2-7; TRBD2 agrees at 7 bases. V lost 0 bases and J lost 3; bases outside the gene matches: 6. Germline CDR1 reads SGDLS; CDR2 reads YYNGEE. The CDR3 is 15 residues long. In DNA form, the CDR3 reads TGTGCCAGCAGCGTAGGACTAGCAGGTAACTACGAGCAGTACTTC. This gives the protein CASSVGLAGNYEQYF.

This clonotype came up many times. The V and J genes are TRBV25-1 and TRBJ2-1; 8 bases align to TRBD2. The length of the CDR3 is 16 residues. CDR1 is MGHDK and CDR2 is SYGVNS in the germline V gene. J gave up 1 base and V 4 bases, and 6 bases lay outside the gene matches. This CDR3 reads CASSGLAGLSYNEQFF. The CDR3 coding sequence is TGTGCCAGCAGTGGGCTAGCGGGTCTTTCCTACAATGAGCAGTTCTTC.

This clonotype occurred a few times. V is TRBV2 and J is TRBJ1-1; 9 nucleotides align to TRBD1. Germline CDR1 is SNHLY and CDR2 is FYNNEI. The V segment lost 10 bases and the J segment 0 bases; nucleotides outside the gene matches: 3. The CDR3 is 13 amino acids. The CDR3: CATGTGLNTEAFF. CDR3 nucleotide sequence: TGTGCCACTGGGACAGGGCTGAACACTGAAGCTTTCTTT.

Comments on this clonotype: A much larger clone differs by one base, so this may be a read error. The chain couples TRBV6-9 to TRBJ2-2; D not certain. The CDR3 is made up of 13 amino acids. The germline gives CDR1 MNHGY, CDR2 SVAAGI. The chain's CDR3 is CAGSYDGNGELFF. The CDR3 nucleotides read TGTGCCGGCAGTTACGATGGAAACGGGGAGCTGTTTTTT.

This clonotype came up many times. The rearrangement links TRBV30 to TRBJ2-7, with 12 bases fitting TRBD1. This CDR3 is built from 13 residues. Trimming at V came to 5 bases and at J to 6 bases, leaving 5 bases not matched to a gene. The germline gives CDR1 GTSNPN, CDR2 SVGIG (reference sequence). As DNA, the CDR3 is TGTGCCTGGCGCGGGACAGGGGGCTTCGAGCAGTACTTC. This gives the protein CAWRGTGGFEQYF. Together with reference TRBV30 and TRBJ2-7, the CDR3 gives the full variable domain: SQTIHQWPATLVQPVGSPLSLECTVEGTSNPNLYWYRQAAGRGLQLLFYSVGIGQISSEVPQNLSASRPQDRQFILSSKKLLLSDSGFYLCAWRGTGGFEQYFGPGTRLTVT.

This clonotype came up many times. The DNA for the CDR3 is TGTGCCTGGAGTACAGCCTCCTACGAGCAGTACTTC. This codes for CAWSTASYEQYF. The chain joins TRBV30 to TRBJ2-7, with D uncertain. The CDR3 is 12 amino acids. Germline V lookup: CDR1 GTSNPN, CDR2 SVGIG (reference sequence). V lost 2 bases and J 0 bases, leaving 5 bases between the germline ends.

This clonotype has more than one count but fewer than ten. V gene TRBV6-1 combines with J gene TRBJ1-4; perhaps TRBD1 as D (6 bases). CDR1 MNHNS and CDR2 SASEGT come from the germline V gene. CDR3 length equals 14 residues. The V and J ends lost 4 bases and 13 bases respectively, with 19 bases between them. The CDR3 sequence is CASSAGTTTRRLFF. The CDR3 nucleotides read TGTGCCAGCAGTGCCGGGACAACGACAAGAAGACTGTTTTTT.

In this sample, this clonotype turned up many times. The chain links TRBV11-2 to TRBJ1-1, with 8 bases matching TRBD1. Germline-derived CDR1 and CDR2 are SGHAT and FQNNGV. This CDR3 region has 16 residues. J was trimmed by 0 bases and V by 5 bases; bases with no gene match: 8. This CDR3 is CASSPGQVLMNTEAFF. CDR3 nucleotides: TGTGCCAGCAGCCCGGGACAGGTCCTCATGAACACTGAAGCTTTCTTT.

Written as DNA, the CDR3 is TGTGCCAGCAGCCAACGCGCCGCGGCTAGCGGGGCCACAGATACGCAGTATTTT. As protein: CASSQRAAASGATDTQYF. The chain combines TRBV4-2 with TRBJ2-3, with TRBD2 matching over 9 bases. This CDR3 spans 18 amino acids. Germline CDR1 and CDR2: LGHNA and YNFKEQ. With V trimmed by 2 bases and J by 2 bases, 11 bases remained unmatched.

This clonotype was seen ten or more times. One end of the junction is discordant with germline, which a read error may explain. V is TRBV5-1 and J is TRBJ2-7; D might be TRBD1 (5 bases). The germline V gene encodes CDR1 SGHRS and CDR2 YFSETQ. This CDR3 region has 14 residues. CDR3 DNA sequence: TGCGCCAGCACCTTGAAGGGGCCGTCCTACGAGCAGTACTTC. Protein product: CASTLKGPSYEQYF.

There are a few counts of this clonotype. The genes are TRBV7-2 and TRBJ2-3, with D possibly being TRBD2 (6 bases). In germline, CDR1 is SGHTA, CDR2 FQGNSA. The V end was cut by 1 base, the J end by 9 bases, with 17 bases between. The CDR3 covers 15 residues. CDR3 nucleotides: TGTGCCAGCAGCTTAGAAATCGGGGGAGGCCGAACGCAGTATTTT. Translation: CASSLEIGGGRTQYF.

About this clonotype: This may come from a read error, since a much larger clone is one base off. This chain links TRBV28 with TRBJ2-7; D is unclear. V was pared by 2 bases and J by 2 bases, with 10 bases between. The CDR3 is 14 amino acids. Germline loops: CDR1 MDHEN, CDR2 SYDVKM. The CDR3 region is CASSLGQSTYEQYF. The DNA of the CDR3 is TGTGCCAGCAGTTTAGGGCAGAGCACCTACGAGCAGTACTTC.

The gene calls are TRBV7-9 and TRBJ2-7; D not certain. Germline CDR1 SEHNR, CDR2 FQNEAQ (reference sequence). Between the trimmed V and J ends, which lost 1 base and 5 bases, there was a span of 6 bases. The CDR3 contains 12 residues. CDR3 residues: CASSLGANEQYF. The CDR3 DNA sequence: TGTGCCAGCAGCTTAGGGGCAAACGAGCAGTACTTC.

This clonotype was counted a few times. The chain employs TRBV20-1 and TRBJ1-1; D remains unclear. Germline V gene data show CDR1 as DFQATT and CDR2 as SNEGSKA (reference sequence). The V and J ends lost 0 bases and 7 bases respectively, with 6 bases between them. The CDR3 sequence is 11 residues long. CDR3 residues: CSARDHIEAFF. The CDR3 region has the DNA TGCAGTGCTAGAGATCATATTGAAGCTTTCTTT.

This sequence joins TRBV2 and TRBJ2-1, with D perhaps matching TRBD2 (6 bases). The CDR3 runs to 16 residues. Germline V lookup: CDR1 SNHLY, CDR2 FYNNEI. V lost 3 bases and J 9 bases, leaving 21 bases between the germline ends. CDR3 DNA: TGTGCCAGCAGTGAGCTGGGACTCCACATTAACGGTGAGCAGTTCTTC. As protein: CASSELGLHINGEQFF.

This clonotype was seen more than once but under ten times. The CDR3 sequence: CASRSPGTTYEQYF. The CDR3 DNA is TGTGCCAGCAGATCGCCAGGAACAACCTACGAGCAGTACTTC. The V gene is TRBV6-2 or TRBV6-3, the J gene TRBJ2-7; no firm D call. CDR1 MNHEY and CDR2 SVGEGT come from the germline V gene. Trimming left V 6 bases short and J 2 bases short, with 14 bases between. The CDR3 runs 14 residues.

Turning to this clonotype: Germline is not matched at one junction end, which may reflect a read error. V and J are TRBV28 and TRBJ2-5; TRBD1 might be the D (6 bases). Germline CDR1 MDHEN, CDR2 SYDVKM. The CDR3 totals 13 residues. The CDR3 loop reads CASSLVTGGTKIF. The CDR3 coding sequence is TGTGCCAGCAGTTTAGTGACAGGCGGAACCAAGATCTTC.

This clonotype was counted between two and nine times. A read error may explain this, as a much larger clone is one base away. The V and J genes are TRBV28 and TRBJ2-5; D is possibly TRBD2 (6 bases). CDR3 length: 14 amino acids. Germline lookup yields CDR1 MDHEN and CDR2 SYDVKM. DNA for the CDR3: TGTGCCAGCAGTAGGTTTGGGAGGAAAGAGGCCCAGTACTTC. It encodes CASSRFGRKEAQYF.

The chain joins TRBV11-2 to TRBJ2-7; D possibly corresponds to TRBD2 (5 bases). CDR1 is SGHAT, CDR2 FQNNGV, per germline. Trimming removed 3 bases from V and 3 bases from J, with 15 bases in between. The CDR3 loop spans 15 amino acids. The CDR3 DNA is TGTGCCAGCAGCTTGGGGAGAGCAGAAGTCTACGAGCAGTACTTC. This encodes CASSLGRAEVYEQYF.

This rearrangement joins TRBV12-3 or TRBV12-4 to TRBJ2-7; D may be TRBD2 (6 bases). Trimming cost V 4 bases and J 7 bases, with 17 bases left between them. This CDR3 comprises 14 residues. CDR3 sequence: CASSSWDWPVEQYF. As DNA, the CDR3 is TGTGCCAGCAGTTCCTGGGACTGGCCTGTGGAGCAGTACTTC.

Ten or more counts support this clonotype. V gene TRBV12-3 or TRBV12-4 combines with J gene TRBJ1-2; possible D gene TRBD1, 5 bases. Trimming left V 5 bases short and J 9 bases short, with 13 bases between. CDR3 length: 12 amino acids. The CDR3 protein is CASSLGQERYTF. The CDR3 coding sequence is TGTGCCAGCAGTCTAGGACAAGAGCGCTACACCTTC.

This clonotype was counted a few times. This chain uses TRBV6-1 with TRBJ2-5; D is possibly TRBD1 (5 bases). CDR3 length equals 16 residues. Germline CDR1 MNHNS, CDR2 SASEGT. V was shortened by 6 bases and J by 0 bases, with 17 bases between the two germline ends. The CDR3: CASSDPTAEYQETQYF. CDR3 sequence (DNA): TGTGCCAGCAGCGACCCGACAGCCGAGTACCAAGAGACCCAGTACTTC.